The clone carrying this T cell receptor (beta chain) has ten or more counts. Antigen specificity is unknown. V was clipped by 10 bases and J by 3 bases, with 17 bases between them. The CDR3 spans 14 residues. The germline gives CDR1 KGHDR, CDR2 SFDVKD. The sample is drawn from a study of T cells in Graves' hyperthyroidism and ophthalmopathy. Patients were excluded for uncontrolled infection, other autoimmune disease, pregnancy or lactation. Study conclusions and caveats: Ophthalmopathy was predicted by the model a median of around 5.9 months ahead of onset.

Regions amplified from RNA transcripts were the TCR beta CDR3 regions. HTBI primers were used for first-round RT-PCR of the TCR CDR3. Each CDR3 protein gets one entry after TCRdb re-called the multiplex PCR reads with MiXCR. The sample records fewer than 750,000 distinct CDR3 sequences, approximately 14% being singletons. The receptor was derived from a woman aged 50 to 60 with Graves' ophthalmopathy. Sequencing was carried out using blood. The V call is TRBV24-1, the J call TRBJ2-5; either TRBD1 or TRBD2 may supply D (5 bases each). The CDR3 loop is CATQPGSYEETQYF. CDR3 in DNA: TGTGCCACTCAACCAGGGAGTTACGAAGAGACCCAGTACTTC.